The text below deals with one T cell receptor beta chain. This record comes from a study of beta chain features in type 1 diabetes. What was sequenced were expressed TCRB transcripts, since all of the isolated RNA had been reverse transcribed. The assay was immunoSEQ multiplex PCR, and TCRdb's table has in-frame clones only and misses some. The table has some 400,000 clones, over 13% seen once. The receptor was isolated from a woman under 30 in good health. Sequenced: naive CD4+ T cells from blood.

CDR3 DNA sequence: TGTGCCAGCAGCTTAGGGCTAGCGATGGGGGATACGCAGTATTTT. Its translation: CASSLGLAMGDTQYF. This chain links TRBV7-2 with TRBJ2-3; a weak D match, TRBD2 (6 bases). V was shortened by 1 base and J by 6 bases, with 14 bases between the two germline ends. The CDR3 has 15 amino acids. CDR1 and CDR2 (germline): SGHTA, FQGNSA.